The clone carrying this T cell receptor beta chain was seen a single time. Its antigen is currently unknown. Produced via immunoSEQ multiplex PCR; TCRdb's table is partial and in-frame only. The sample records some 120,000 clones, around 90% being singletons. The CDR3 length is 17 residues. Germline trimming cut 1 base from V and 1 base from J; bases unmatched to any gene: 6. CDR1 is SGDLS and CDR2 is YYNGEE in the germline V gene. This sample stems from a study of radiation and T cells in renal cell carcinoma. Overall study findings and caveats: In blood, top tumor clones expanded by 2 weeks, shrinking by 4.

As for time point: blood 2 weeks post-SBRT. Treatment reported: 15 Gy SBRT to primary tumor, nephrectomy 4 weeks later. Blood was sampled at baseline, 2 weeks and 4 weeks after SBRT. Sequenced material: blood, taken from a patient whose treatment included radiotherapy and nephrectomy. This clonotype originated in a woman aged 70-85 years with renal cell carcinoma. This chain connects TRBV9 to TRBJ2-2, with 8 bases identical to TRBD2. The CDR3 coding sequence is TGTGCCAGCAGCGTAACTCCCGGGGGGGAGAACACCGGGGAGCTGTTTTTT. This gives the protein CASSVTPGGENTGELFF.